What follows are 24 T cell receptor beta chains derived from one specimen sequenced in a study of blood T cell repertoires in COVID-19. Repertoires were generated with immunoSEQ multiplex PCR, while TCRdb's copy carries only in-frame clones and drops some. This repertoire shows 250,000 to 300,000 clones, roughly four fifths found once; its top ten account for 4.1%. Sequencing was carried out using PBMCs or T cells enriched from blood (not recorded which). These receptors all come from a man aged 25 to 40 with acute COVID-19.

This clone was seen a single time. This chain joins TRBV6-5 and TRBJ2-5; 10 bases align to TRBD1. The CDR3 length is 14 residues. V lost 6 bases and J lost 4; bases outside the gene matches: 5. Germline assignment: CDR1 MNHEY and CDR2 SVGAGI. The CDR3 DNA reads as TGTGCCAGCAGAAGGACAGGGGGTGGAGAGACCCAGTACTTC. This sequence encodes CASRRTGGGETQYF.

The chain uses TRBV14 and TRBJ2-1; D perhaps matches TRBD2 (5 bases). The length of the CDR3 is 14 residues. Deletions cut 4 bases from V and 6 bases from J, with 13 bases between. The germline gives CDR1 SGHDN, CDR2 FVKESK. In DNA, the CDR3 is TGTGCCAGCAGCCGACTAATCTTGGGCAATGAGCAGTTCTTC. Its translation: CASSRLILGNEQFF.

This chain links TRBV3-1 (or the pseudogene TRBV3-2) with TRBJ2-6, with TRBD1 matching over 10 bases. The CDR3 runs 19 residues. Trimming at V came to 0 bases and at J to 0 bases, leaving 5 bases not matched to a gene. Germline lookup yields CDR1 LGHDT and CDR2 YNNKEL (reference sequence). CDR3 nucleotides: TGTGCCAGCAGCCAAGACCGACAGGGGGCTTACTCTGGGGCCAACGTCCTGACTTTC. Translated: CASSQDRQGAYSGANVLTF.

V gene TRBV28 combines with J gene TRBJ2-3; TRBD2 is a possible D gene (5 bases). The CDR3 is made up of 16 amino acids. The germline V and J ends were trimmed by 5 bases and 5 bases, with 20 bases remaining between them. The germline V gene encodes CDR1 MDHEN and CDR2 SYDVKM. This CDR3 is CASSQSPGESGDTQYF. The CDR3 DNA follows: TGTGCCAGCAGTCAATCGCCCGGGGAATCGGGAGATACGCAGTATTTT.

The V and J genes are TRBV28 and TRBJ1-3, with D possibly TRBD1 on 5 matching bases. This CDR3 region has 12 residues. The germline V gene has CDR1 MDHEN and CDR2 SYDVKM. Between the trimmed V and J ends, which lost 3 bases and 10 bases, there was a span of 10 bases. The CDR3 here is CASSFRGGTIYF. DNA for the CDR3: TGTGCCAGCAGTTTCCGGGGGGGGACCATATATTTT.

The V gene is TRBV29-1, the J gene TRBJ1-1; D may be TRBD1 (6 bases). The CDR3 totals 12 residues. Trimming took 7 bases from V and 2 from J, leaving 11 bases between them. Germline CDR1 reads SQVTM; CDR2 reads ANQGSEA. The CDR3: CSGRTVNTEAFF. Here the CDR3 DNA reads TGCAGCGGTAGGACAGTAAACACTGAAGCTTTCTTT.

Here the CDR3 reads CASSQDLSWSRQPQHF. The CDR3 DNA follows: TGCGCCAGCAGCCAAGATTTGTCATGGAGTCGACAGCCCCAGCATTTT. The chain uses TRBV4-3 and TRBJ1-5; D gene unclear. CDR3 size: 16 residues. CDR1 is LGHNA and CDR2 is YSLEER in the germline V gene. V gave up 0 bases and J gave up 7 bases, with 16 bases separating them.

The V gene is TRBV5-1, the J gene TRBJ1-4; tentatively, D is TRBD1 (5 bases). Germline V gives CDR1 SGHRS, CDR2 YFSETQ. This CDR3 has 14 residues. The germline V and J ends were trimmed by 4 bases and 4 bases, with 11 bases remaining between them. CDR3 bases: TGCGCCAGCAGCCTTGACAGCAGTAATGAAAAACTGTTTTTT. Protein sequence: CASSLDSSNEKLFF.

The chain links TRBV11-2 to TRBJ2-1; 13 bases line up with TRBD2. The J segment lost 8 bases and the V segment lost 1 base, leaving 14 bases of the junction unmatched. Germline assignment: CDR1 SGHAT and CDR2 FQNNGV. The CDR3 has 19 amino acids. The CDR3 sequence is CASSLVRLKRTSGSYEQFF. CDR3 sequence (DNA): TGTGCCAGCAGCTTAGTACGTTTGAAAAGGACTAGCGGGAGTTATGAGCAGTTCTTC.

This rearrangement joins TRBV29-1 to TRBJ2-1, with 13 bases that match TRBD2. The CDR3 covers 14 residues. Germline V gene sequence: CDR1 SQVTM, CDR2 ANQGSEA. The junction had 9 bases not matched to a gene; V was cut back by 7 bases and J by 9 bases. The CDR3 spells CSEGTSGVIGEQFF. Written as DNA, the CDR3 is TGCAGCGAAGGGACTAGCGGGGTAATTGGTGAGCAGTTCTTC.

The V gene is TRBV28, the J gene TRBJ1-2, with TRBD1 matching 7 bases. V shed 5 bases and J 0 bases; nucleotides not matched to a gene: 6. The CDR3 totals 15 residues. Germline CDR1 reads MDHEN; CDR2 reads SYDVKM. The DNA of the CDR3 is TGTGCCAGCAGTCCGACTGGGACAGCTAACTATGGCTACACCTTC. Its translation is CASSPTGTANYGYTF.

The chain has TRBV5-4 and TRBJ2-1; 14 positions agree with TRBD2. Germline trimming cut 3 bases from V and 9 bases from J; bases unmatched to any gene: 5. Germline assignment: CDR1 SGHNT and CDR2 YYREEE (reference sequence). The CDR3 covers 15 residues. The CDR3 coding sequence is TGTGCCAGCAGCTCGGGACTAGCGGGAGTCCTTGAGCAGTTCTTC. Amino acid sequence: CASSSGLAGVLEQFF.

The chain joins TRBV24-1 to TRBJ1-2; 10 bases are a match to TRBD1. V lost 2 bases, J lost 3 bases, and 2 bases stayed unmatched. This CDR3 region has 15 residues. Germline CDR1 and CDR2: KGHDR and SFDVKD. The CDR3 DNA reads TGTGCCACCAGTGATTCCGGGACAGGGGACTATGGCTACACCTTC. Its protein is CATSDSGTGDYGYTF.

The chain recombines TRBV5-6 with TRBJ1-1; D is uncertain. Germline V gives CDR1 SGHDT, CDR2 YYEEEE. Trimming stripped 3 bases from V and 7 bases from J, with 16 bases between. This CDR3 has 14 residues. The CDR3 sequence: CASSSRLSGFEAFF. The CDR3 DNA is TGTGCCAGCAGCTCCCGCCTTTCGGGGTTTGAAGCTTTCTTT.

The chain joins TRBV9 to TRBJ2-2; maybe TRBD1 (7 bases). Trimming removed 3 bases from V and 7 bases from J, with 16 bases in between. The CDR3 sequence is 15 residues long. The germline CDR1 and CDR2 sequences are SGDLS and YYNGEE. CDR3 bases: TGTGCCAGCAGCGGCGGGACAGCAACAAACGGGGAGCTGTTTTTT. Translated, it gives CASSGGTATNGELFF.

The rearrangement uses TRBV5-8 and TRBJ1-5; TRBD1 is a possible D gene (5 bases). The CDR3 is 17 amino acids. The V gene lost 4 bases and the J gene lost 0 bases, with 17 bases spanning the gap. Germline CDR1 reads SGHTS; CDR2 reads YDEGEE. This CDR3 reads CASSRFKGIGSNQPQHF. CDR3 nucleotides: TGTGCCAGCAGCCGTTTTAAGGGGATCGGTAGCAATCAGCCCCAGCATTTT.

This chain links TRBV12-5 with TRBJ1-1; D is undetermined. Germline-derived CDR1 and CDR2 are LGHNT and FRNRAP. The CDR3 is 12 residues long. The ends were cut back, 3 bases at V and 7 bases at J, with 9 bases in the middle. The CDR3, as DNA: TGTGCTAGTGGTTTTCCGAACGGTGAAGCTTTCTTT. It is translated as CASGFPNGEAFF.

The rearrangement joins TRBV6-5 to TRBJ2-2; TRBD1 matches 9 bases. Germline loops: CDR1 MNHEY, CDR2 SVGAGI. V was pared by 4 bases and J by 7 bases, with 7 bases of the junction left unmatched. The CDR3 runs to 15 residues. The CDR3 loop reads CASSLYDRGVGELFF. CDR3 nucleotide sequence: TGTGCCAGCAGTTTATACGACAGGGGGGTCGGGGAGCTGTTTTTT.

The chain is built from TRBV7-9 and TRBJ1-1; D ambiguous. Germline-derived CDR1 and CDR2 are SEHNR and FQNEAQ (reference sequence). V lost 2 bases and J lost 7, with 14 bases in between. The CDR3 sequence is 14 residues long. Here the CDR3 reads CASSLPSTYSEAFF. The CDR3 DNA is TGTGCCAGCAGCTTACCATCGACATACAGTGAAGCTTTCTTT. Full variable domain (remainder filled in from reference TRBV7-9 and TRBJ1-1): DTGVSQNPRHKITKRGQNVTFRCDPISEHNRLYWYRQTLGQGPEFLTYFQNEAQLEKSRLLSDRFSAERPKGSFSTLEIQRTEQGDSAMYLCASSLPSTYSEAFFGQGTRLTVV.

To note about this clone: The germline gene is not matched at one end of the junction; a read error may be the cause. V gene TRBV5-1 combines with J gene TRBJ2-1; tentatively, D is TRBD2 (6 bases). CDR3 size: 15 residues. Per the germline V gene, CDR1 is SGHRS and CDR2 is YFSETQ. Here the CDR3 reads CASTPGEGDLDEQFF. In DNA, the CDR3 is TGTGCCAGCACTCCGGGGGAAGGAGACTTAGATGAGCAGTTCTTC.

The gene calls are TRBV6-5 and TRBJ1-2, with a possible D match to TRBD1 (5 bases). CDR3 size: 12 residues. V shed 6 bases and J shed 8 bases, with 13 bases lying between them. In germline, CDR1 is MNHEY, CDR2 SVGAGI. The CDR3 DNA follows: TGTGCCAGCAGAACTCTTCAGGGCGGCTACACCTTC. It encodes CASRTLQGGYTF.

The V call is TRBV19, the J call TRBJ1-5; D might be TRBD1 (5 bases). Deletions cut 5 bases from V and 5 bases from J, with 13 bases between. CDR1 LNHDA and CDR2 SQIVND come from the germline V gene (reference sequence). This CDR3 has 14 amino acids. The CDR3: CASSATATHQPQHF. The CDR3 nucleotides are TGTGCCAGTAGTGCGACAGCGACCCATCAGCCCCAGCATTTT.

To note about this clone: The identical CDR3 is also encoded by other nucleotide sequences in the sample. The rearrangement uses TRBV3-1 (or the pseudogene TRBV3-2) and TRBJ1-5, with 7 positions matching TRBD1. Germline CDR1 LGHDT, CDR2 YNNKEL (reference sequence). The CDR3 is made up of 14 amino acids. After removal of 2 bases from V and 6 bases from J, the junction contained 4 bases not matched to a gene. The CDR3 coding sequence is TGTGCCAGCAGCCAAAACAGGGGTCGTCAGCCCCAGCATTTT. The encoded protein is CASSQNRGRQPQHF.

J is TRBJ1-3 and V is TRBV6-5, with D tentatively TRBD1 (5 bases). Germline V gene data show CDR1 as MNHEY and CDR2 as SVGAGI. Trimming cost V 7 bases and J 0 bases, with 13 bases left between them. The CDR3 loop spans 15 amino acids. In DNA, the CDR3 is TGTGCCAGCACAAGGGGCTCAAGCTCTGGAAACACCATATATTTT. Amino acids: CASTRGSSSGNTIYF.